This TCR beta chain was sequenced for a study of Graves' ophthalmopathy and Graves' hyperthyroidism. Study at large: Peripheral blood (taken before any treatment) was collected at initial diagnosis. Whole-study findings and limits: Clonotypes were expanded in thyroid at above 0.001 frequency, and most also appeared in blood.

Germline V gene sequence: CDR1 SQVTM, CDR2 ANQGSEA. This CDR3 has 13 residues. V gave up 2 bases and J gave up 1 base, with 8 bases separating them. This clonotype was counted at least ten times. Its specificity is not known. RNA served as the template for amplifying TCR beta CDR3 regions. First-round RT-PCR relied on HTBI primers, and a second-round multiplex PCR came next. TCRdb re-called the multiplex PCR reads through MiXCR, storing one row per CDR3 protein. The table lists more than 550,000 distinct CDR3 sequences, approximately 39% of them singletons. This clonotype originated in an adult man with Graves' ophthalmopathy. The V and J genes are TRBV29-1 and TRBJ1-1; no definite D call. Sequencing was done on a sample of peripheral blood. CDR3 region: CSVEHPRNTEAFF. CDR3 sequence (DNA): TGCAGCGTTGAACACCCGCGGAACACTGAAGCTTTCTTT.